The next 13 T cell receptor beta chains were all read from a single sample in a study of blood T cell repertoires in COVID-19. Profiled with immunoSEQ multiplex PCR; TCRdb holds only in-frame clones, not every one. The table has tens of thousands of clones, around 86% seen once. The material sequenced was peripheral blood. Receptor source: a man aged 55 to 70 with active or convalescent COVID-19.

Regarding this clone: The sample contains more than one DNA sequence encoding this CDR3. This rearrangement joins TRBV28 to TRBJ2-7; TRBD1 might be the D (6 bases). Germline CDR1 is MDHEN and CDR2 is SYDVKM. V was shortened by 7 bases and J by 4 bases, with 11 bases between the two germline ends. This CDR3 has 12 residues. CDR3 in DNA: TGTGCCAGCACGCAGGGGAGTTACGAGCAGTACTTC. Protein sequence: CASTQGSYEQYF.

This chain links TRBV7-3 with TRBJ2-3; D gene ambiguous. V was clipped by 5 bases and J by 0 bases, with 9 bases between them. The V gene's germline CDR1 is SGHTA and CDR2 FQGTGA. The CDR3 spans 14 residues. CDR3: CASSLRLSTDTQYF. In nucleotides, the CDR3 is TGTGCCAGCAGCCTCAGACTGAGCACAGATACGCAGTATTTT.

The V and J genes are TRBV7-9 and TRBJ1-4; D gene uncertain. With 5 bases removed from V and 7 bases from J, the gap between germline ends came to 20 bases. Germline V gene lookup returns CDR1 SEHNR and CDR2 FQNEAQ (reference sequence). This CDR3 comprises 16 residues. CDR3 sequence reads: CASSSNSGYRGEKLFF. DNA of the CDR3: TGTGCCAGCAGCAGCAACTCAGGATACCGGGGTGAAAAACTGTTTTTT.

The chain carries TRBV5-1 and TRBJ2-3; D might be TRBD1 (5 bases). The germline gives CDR1 SGHRS, CDR2 YFSETQ. The CDR3 has 15 amino acids. The germline V and J ends were trimmed by 0 bases and 7 bases, with 15 bases remaining between them. The CDR3 is CASSLEATVRNTQYF. The CDR3 bases are TGCGCCAGCAGCTTGGAGGCGACAGTAAGAAATACGCAGTATTTT.

V gene TRBV6-6 combines with J gene TRBJ2-7; D not certain. V was pared by 0 bases and J by 4 bases, with 16 bases between. The germline V gene encodes CDR1 MNHNY and CDR2 SVGAGI (reference sequence). The CDR3 loop spans 16 amino acids. CDR3 residues: CASSYSGPTYGYEQYF. The CDR3 DNA is TGTGCCAGCAGTTACTCTGGCCCGACGTACGGGTACGAGCAGTACTTC.

This chain uses TRBV28 with TRBJ2-1; tentatively, D is TRBD2 (7 bases). Per germline, CDR1 MDHEN and CDR2 SYDVKM. CDR3 length equals 13 residues. V shed 10 bases and J shed 5 bases, with 15 bases lying between them. The CDR3 coding sequence is TGTGCCACGGAGGGGGGGGCTCACAATGAGCAGTTCTTC. It yields the protein CATEGGAHNEQFF.

This chain uses TRBV7-6 with TRBJ2-1; 7 nucleotides align to TRBD2. Trimming took 6 bases from V and 6 from J; bases not matched to a gene: 5. Germline V gene data show CDR1 as SGHVS and CDR2 as FNYEAQ. This CDR3 region has 13 residues. Here the CDR3 DNA reads TGTGCCAGCAGATCGGGGGGAAGCAATGAGCAGTTCTTC. Translation gives CASRSGGSNEQFF. Full variable domain (remainder filled in from reference TRBV7-6 and TRBJ2-1): GAGVSQSPRYKVTKRGQDVALRCDPISGHVSLYWYRQALGQGPEFLTYFNYEAQQDKSGLPNDRFSAERPEGSISTLTIQRTEQRDSAMYRCASRSGGSNEQFFGPGTRLTVL.

CDR3 in amino acids: CATSRDGEGNTIYF. CDR3 nucleotides: TGTGCCACCAGCAGAGATGGGGAGGGAAACACCATATATTTT. The genes are TRBV15 and TRBJ1-3; no clear D. V was cut by 0 bases and J by 4 bases, with 7 bases left in between. Germline-derived CDR1 and CDR2 are LNHNV and YYDKDF (reference sequence). The CDR3 contains 14 residues.

The CDR3 DNA follows: TGTGCCAGCAGCTTATCAGGGACAGGTCAAGAGACCCAGTACTTC. This gives the protein CASSLSGTGQETQYF. The chain couples TRBV7-2 to TRBJ2-5, with 8 bases identical to TRBD1. This CDR3 spans 15 amino acids. After removal of 2 bases from V and 2 bases from J, the junction contained 4 bases not matched to a gene. Germline-derived CDR1 and CDR2 are SGHTA and FQGNSA.

CDR3 sequence reads: CASTYGEDTQYF. The CDR3 nucleotides are TGTGCCAGCACCTACGGGGAAGATACGCAGTATTTT. V gene TRBV2 combines with J gene TRBJ2-3; tentatively, D is TRBD2 (5 bases). Looked up from germline, CDR1 is SNHLY and CDR2 is FYNNEI. CDR3 length equals 12 residues. V gave up 7 bases and J gave up 5 bases, with 10 bases separating them.

The V and J genes are TRBV15 and TRBJ1-3; D ambiguous. The germline CDR1 and CDR2 sequences are LNHNV and YYDKDF (reference sequence). V gave up 3 bases and J gave up 0 bases, with 15 bases separating them. This CDR3 has 17 residues. CDR3 in amino acids: CATSREDGRNSGNTIYF. The CDR3, as DNA: TGTGCCACCAGCAGGGAAGACGGGAGAAACTCTGGAAACACCATATATTTT. Full variable domain (remainder filled in from reference TRBV15 and TRBJ1-3): DAMVIQNPRYQVTQFGKPVTLSCSQTLNHNVMYWYQQKSSQAPKLLFHYYDKDFNNEADTPDNFQSRRPNTSFCFLDIRSPGLGDTAMYLCATSREDGRNSGNTIYFGEGSWLTVV.

The J gene is TRBJ2-7, the V gene TRBV7-9; 7 bases line up with TRBD1. CDR1 and CDR2 (germline): SEHNR, FQNEAQ (reference sequence). Losses at the gene ends were 2 bases for V and 2 bases for J; bases not matched to a gene: 6. The CDR3 extends over 15 amino acids. In nucleotides, the CDR3 is TGTGCCAGCAGCTTAACAGGGGTTCCCCCCTACGAGCAGTACTTC. As protein: CASSLTGVPPYEQYF.

The chain uses TRBV5-1 and TRBJ2-2, with D possibly being TRBD1 (5 bases). CDR3 length equals 14 residues. Trimming pared 6 bases from V and 7 bases from J, leaving 16 bases between. The germline V gene encodes CDR1 SGHRS and CDR2 YFSETQ. The CDR3: CASMQGFSYGELFF. The CDR3 DNA is TGCGCCAGCATGCAGGGCTTTTCGTACGGGGAGCTGTTTTTT.